The following is a T cell receptor beta chain sequence with its context. Repertoires were generated with immunoSEQ multiplex PCR, while TCRdb's copy carries only in-frame clones and drops some. The table lists about 15,000 clones, about nine tenths of them singletons, with about a sixth in the top ten. The germline CDR1 and CDR2 sequences are SEHNR and FQNEAQ (reference sequence). V was shortened by 3 bases and J by 1 base, with 12 bases between the two germline ends. The CDR3 contains 15 residues. This record comes from a study of blood T cell repertoires in COVID-19. Across the whole study: Collection of acute and convalescent COVID-19 samples took place in the United States, Italy and Spain.

The V call is TRBV7-9, the J call TRBJ1-1, with D possibly TRBD1 on 5 matching bases. The material sequenced was peripheral blood. This clonotype was obtained from a man in his forties or fifties with active COVID-19. CDR3 residues: CASSFLKTGNTEAFF. The CDR3 coding sequence is TGTGCCAGCAGCTTCCTAAAAACAGGGAACACTGAAGCTTTCTTT.